The 24 T cell receptor beta chains below were found in one sample sequenced in a study of T cells after yellow fever vaccination. A single record per CDR3 protein comes from TCRdb applying MiXCR to the 5' RACE reads. Of hundreds of thousands of distinct CDR3 sequences in the sample, 9% to 15% are singletons; the top ten hold approximately 15%. The starting material was PBMCs, obtained on the day of the yellow fever booster vaccination. The receptors derive from a man aged 30 to 39 who received the YFV17D yellow fever vaccine.

The chain joins TRBV30 to TRBJ2-1, with D uncertain. The V end lost 1 base, the J end lost 7 bases, and 11 bases lay between the germline ends. The CDR3 runs 13 residues. Per germline, CDR1 GTSNPN and CDR2 SVGIG (reference sequence). The CDR3 is CAWSGPARNEQFF. CDR3 nucleotide sequence: TGTGCCTGGAGTGGCCCTGCGAGGAATGAGCAGTTCTTC.

This clonotype was seen only a few times. The chain uses TRBV12-3 or TRBV12-4 and TRBJ2-7; unclear D gene. The V gene lost 3 bases and the J gene lost 6 bases, with 9 bases spanning the gap. The CDR3 length is 12 residues. CDR3 loop: CASSLAAFEQYF. CDR3 DNA sequence: TGTGCCAGCAGTTTGGCTGCTTTCGAGCAGTACTTC.

The chain couples TRBV30 to TRBJ2-2; D is ambiguous. Looked up from germline, CDR1 is GTSNPN and CDR2 is SVGIG (reference sequence). Between the trimmed V and J ends, which lost 5 bases and 5 bases, there was a span of 12 bases. This CDR3 is built from 13 residues. CDR3 bases: TGTGCCTGGGGGCCGTTTGGAACCGGGGAGCTGTTTTTT. It translates to CAWGPFGTGELFF.

In nucleotides, the CDR3 is TGCAGTGCTAGAGAGCCGACAGGGGACAATCAGCCCCAGCATTTT. The encoded protein is CSAREPTGDNQPQHF. The V call is TRBV20-1, the J call TRBJ1-5; 8 nucleotides align to TRBD1. The CDR3 sequence is 15 residues long. Losses at the gene ends were 0 bases for V and 3 bases for J; bases not matched to a gene: 4. Germline V gives CDR1 DFQATT, CDR2 SNEGSKA (reference sequence).

This clonotype has more than one count but fewer than ten. V gene TRBV20-1 combines with J gene TRBJ2-5, with 11 bases that match TRBD2. The germline gives CDR1 DFQATT, CDR2 SNEGSKA (reference sequence). V dropped 7 bases and J dropped 6; count of bases not matched to a gene: 10. CDR3 length: 14 residues. For the CDR3, the DNA is TGCAGTGGTGCATCTAGCGGGAGGCCCCAGACCCAGTACTTC. Encoded protein: CSGASSGRPQTQYF.

This clonotype turned up a few times. The genes are TRBV20-1 and TRBJ1-3; 7 bases are a match to TRBD1. CDR1 and CDR2 from the germline V gene are DFQATT and SNEGSKA (reference sequence). CDR3 length: 14 amino acids. V lost 6 bases to trimming and J lost 2 bases; unmatched junction nucleotides: 7. CDR3 nucleotides: TGCAGTGCCGACAGGGAGAGCGCTGGAAACACCATATATTTT. As protein: CSADRESAGNTIYF.

Only a few counts were recorded for this clonotype. A single base separates this from a much larger clone, so it may be a read error. CDR3 coding DNA: TGTGCCAGCAGCTTAGTACAGGCCACCGGGGAGCTGTTTTTT. As protein: CASSLVQATGELFF. This chain links TRBV7-8 with TRBJ2-2; D is perhaps TRBD1 (5 bases). With 1 base removed from V and 4 bases from J, the gap between germline ends came to 7 bases. The length of the CDR3 is 14 residues. Looked up from germline, CDR1 is SGHVS and CDR2 is FQNEAQ.

The chain couples TRBV20-1 to TRBJ2-7, with a weak D call TRBD1 (6 bases). The CDR3 extends over 15 amino acids. Germline assignment: CDR1 DFQATT and CDR2 SNEGSKA (reference sequence). V lost 0 bases to trimming and J lost 4 bases, with 16 bases between them. The CDR3 is CSARDQGLDLYEQYF. The DNA of the CDR3 is TGCAGTGCTAGAGATCAGGGGCTAGATTTGTACGAGCAGTACTTC.

The V gene is TRBV9, the J gene TRBJ2-7; D may be TRBD2 (6 bases). The germline V gene has CDR1 SGDLS and CDR2 YYNGEE. This CDR3 comprises 12 residues. V lost 7 bases to trimming and J lost 6 bases, with 14 bases between them. Here the CDR3 reads CASGTGLREQYF. CDR3 bases: TGTGCCAGCGGGACGGGACTTCGCGAGCAGTACTTC.

J is TRBJ1-1 and V is TRBV7-3; D call uncertain. V lost 11 bases and J lost 0, with 28 bases in between. Germline CDR1 is SGHTA and CDR2 is FQGTGA. The CDR3 sequence is 18 residues long. CDR3 sequence: CAFSLFLGEGPMNTEAFF. The CDR3 nucleotides read TGTGCCTTCAGTTTGTTTCTGGGAGAGGGCCCGATGAACACTGAAGCTTTCTTT.

In this sample, this clonotype turned up many times. The V and J genes are TRBV7-3 and TRBJ2-5; no clear D gene. The CDR3 runs 13 residues. Germline values: CDR1 SGHTA, CDR2 FQGTGA. Trimming removed 0 bases from V and 1 base from J, with 3 bases in between. This chain's CDR3 is CASSLTRQETQYF. CDR3 bases: TGTGCCAGCAGCTTAACACGCCAAGAGACCCAGTACTTC.

A few counts support this clonotype. The genes are TRBV6-5 and TRBJ1-1; D remains unclear. Germline V gives CDR1 MNHEY, CDR2 SVGAGI. This CDR3 has 13 residues. Trimming removed 0 bases from V and 4 bases from J, with 6 bases in between. The CDR3 nucleotides read TGTGCCAGCAGTTACTCGTTGGGCACTGAAGCTTTCTTT. Protein product: CASSYSLGTEAFF.

The J gene is TRBJ2-2, the V gene TRBV5-1, with 7 bases fitting TRBD2. The V and J ends lost 6 bases and 3 bases, in that order; junction bases with no gene match: 8. The CDR3 length is 15 residues. Germline V lookup: CDR1 SGHRS, CDR2 YFSETQ. CDR3 DNA sequence: TGCGCCAGCATAGGCGGGACTACCCACACCGGGGAGCTGTTTTTT. Translated, it gives CASIGGTTHTGELFF.

In its sample, this clonotype was seen many times. J is TRBJ2-6 and V is TRBV5-6, with a weak D call TRBD1 (5 bases). The CDR3 runs 15 residues. Germline CDR1 and CDR2: SGHDT and YYEEEE. Between the trimmed V and J ends, which lost 2 bases and 0 bases, there was a span of 6 bases. CDR3 sequence: CASSFQGSGANVLTF. Here the CDR3 DNA reads TGTGCCAGCAGCTTTCAGGGCTCTGGGGCCAACGTCCTGACTTTC.

This sequence joins TRBV28 and TRBJ2-3; D perhaps matches TRBD1 (5 bases). CDR1 and CDR2 from the germline V gene are MDHEN and SYDVKM. V was trimmed by 5 bases and J by 9 bases, leaving 12 bases between them. This CDR3 has 12 residues. In DNA form, the CDR3 reads TGTGCCAGCAGTACTCGAACAGGAACGCAGTATTTT. It translates to CASSTRTGTQYF.

This chain uses TRBV12-3 or TRBV12-4 with TRBJ1-1; D is ambiguous. This CDR3 is built from 12 residues. The V and J ends lost 3 bases and 6 bases respectively, with 8 bases between them. This CDR3 reads CASSFYGPEAFF. Here the CDR3 DNA reads TGTGCCAGCAGTTTTTACGGACCTGAAGCTTTCTTT.

The chain combines TRBV5-1 with TRBJ2-1; no definite D call. V was shortened by 1 base and J by 8 bases, with 10 bases between the two germline ends. CDR1 is SGHRS and CDR2 is YFSETQ in the germline V gene. This CDR3 is built from 13 residues. The DNA for the CDR3 is TGCGCCAGCAGCTTGACCGGGCCCCATGAGCAGTTCTTC. This codes for CASSLTGPHEQFF.

With respect to this clonotype: At one end the junction does not follow the germline gene, possibly because of a read error. This sequence joins TRBV2 and TRBJ2-2; D ambiguous. Germline CDR1 reads SNHLY; CDR2 reads FYNNEI. The length of the CDR3 is 17 residues. CDR3 amino acids: CTSSLVRTTRHTGELFF. DNA of the CDR3: TGTACCAGCAGTTTAGTCAGGACGACCAGACACACCGGGGAGCTGTTTTTT.

This chain joins TRBV6-2 or TRBV6-3 and TRBJ1-2; 12 bases agree with TRBD1. The germline CDR1 and CDR2 sequences are MNHEY and SVGEGT. The CDR3 is 15 amino acids. V shed 4 bases, J shed 4 bases, and the junction held 4 bases outside the gene matches. The CDR3 loop reads CASSSPGQGAYGYTF. In DNA, the CDR3 is TGTGCCAGCAGTTCACCGGGACAGGGGGCCTATGGCTACACCTTC.

This clonotype came up a few times. CDR3 amino acids: CASSQDPLGADTQYF. CDR3 bases: TGCGCCAGCAGCCAAGATCCCCTCGGCGCAGATACGCAGTATTTT. The genes are TRBV4-3 and TRBJ2-3; D is unresolved. Trimming removed 0 bases at V and 4 bases at J, with 11 bases between. This CDR3 is built from 15 residues. Looked up from germline, CDR1 is LGHNA and CDR2 is YSLEER.

This clonotype was found a few times. This chain links TRBV28 with TRBJ1-6, with 7 bases matching TRBD1. This CDR3 has 16 amino acids. Germline V gene data show CDR1 as MDHEN and CDR2 as SYDVKM. Trimming at V came to 6 bases and at J to 6 bases, leaving 11 bases not matched to a gene. CDR3 sequence: CASSNNPGTANSPLHF. The DNA of the CDR3 is TGTGCCAGCAGCAACAACCCCGGGACAGCTAATTCACCCCTCCACTTT.

This clonotype was found a few times. The chain links TRBV30 to TRBJ2-3; TRBD1 matches 8 bases. Germline V lookup: CDR1 GTSNPN, CDR2 SVGIG (reference sequence). V dropped 5 bases and J dropped 3; count of bases not matched to a gene: 4. CDR3 length equals 13 residues. The CDR3 nucleotides read TGTGCCTGGGTCAGACAGGGGACAGATACGCAGTATTTT. Its translation is CAWVRQGTDTQYF. The whole variable domain, remainder taken from reference TRBV30 and TRBJ2-3, is SQTIHQWPATLVQPVGSPLSLECTVEGTSNPNLYWYRQAAGRGLQLLFYSVGIGQISSEVPQNLSASRPQDRQFILSSKKLLLSDSGFYLCAWVRQGTDTQYFGPGTRLTVL.

The chain is built from TRBV5-1 and TRBJ2-2; TRBD2 agrees at 9 bases. The CDR3 totals 15 residues. V lost 4 bases and J lost 7; bases outside the gene matches: 8. The V gene's germline CDR1 is SGHRS and CDR2 YFSETQ. The DNA of the CDR3 is TGCGCCAGCAGCACCGTAGCGGGAGCGAACGGGGAGCTGTTTTTT. It is translated as CASSTVAGANGELFF. Complete variable domain (other parts from reference TRBV5-1 and TRBJ2-2): KAGVTQTPRYLIKTRGQQVTLSCSPISGHRSVSWYQQTPGQGLQFLFEYFSETQRNKGNFPGRFSGRQFSNSRSEMNVSTLELGDSALYLCASSTVAGANGELFFGEGSRLTVL.

The chain's CDR3 is CCVPRGGRNNSPLHF. CDR3 sequence (DNA): TGCTGTGTCCCCCGGGGCGGTCGGAATAATTCACCCCTCCACTTT. The chain recombines TRBV20-1 with TRBJ1-6; D might be TRBD1 (5 bases). Germline V lookup: CDR1 DFQATT, CDR2 SNEGSKA (reference sequence). This CDR3 is 15 amino acids long.